This TCR beta chain derives from a study of T cell changes during pregnancy in multiple sclerosis. The germline gives CDR1 SGDLS, CDR2 YYNGEE. Trimming shortened V by 7 bases and J by 5 bases, and 19 bases separated the two germline ends. The length of the CDR3 is 15 residues. Clones were read by immunoSEQ multiplex PCR, and TCRdb kept only the in-frame ones, dropping some. Among approximately 69,000 clones, around 94% were seen once, and the ten largest hold approximately 0.58%. This chain uses TRBV9 with TRBJ2-1, with D unresolved. This specimen was peripheral blood, taken in the third trimester of pregnancy. This sequence was found in a female donor with multiple sclerosis, enrolled in a pregnancy study. The CDR3 coding sequence is TGTGCCAGCCGCGCAGTTGGCGTGCAGGACAATGAGCAGTTCTTC. Translated, it gives CASRAVGVQDNEQFF.